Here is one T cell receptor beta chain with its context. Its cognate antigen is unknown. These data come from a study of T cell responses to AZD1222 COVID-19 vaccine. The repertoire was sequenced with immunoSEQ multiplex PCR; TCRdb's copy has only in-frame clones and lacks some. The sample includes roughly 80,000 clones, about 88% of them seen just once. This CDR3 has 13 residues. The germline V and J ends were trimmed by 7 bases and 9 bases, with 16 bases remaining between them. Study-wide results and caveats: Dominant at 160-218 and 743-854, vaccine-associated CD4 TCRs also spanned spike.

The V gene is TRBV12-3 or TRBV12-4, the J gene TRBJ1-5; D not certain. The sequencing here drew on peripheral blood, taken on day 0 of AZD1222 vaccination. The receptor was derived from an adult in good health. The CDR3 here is CASTPGAGSPQHF. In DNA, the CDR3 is TGTGCCAGCACACCGGGCGCGGGGTCGCCCCAGCATTTT.